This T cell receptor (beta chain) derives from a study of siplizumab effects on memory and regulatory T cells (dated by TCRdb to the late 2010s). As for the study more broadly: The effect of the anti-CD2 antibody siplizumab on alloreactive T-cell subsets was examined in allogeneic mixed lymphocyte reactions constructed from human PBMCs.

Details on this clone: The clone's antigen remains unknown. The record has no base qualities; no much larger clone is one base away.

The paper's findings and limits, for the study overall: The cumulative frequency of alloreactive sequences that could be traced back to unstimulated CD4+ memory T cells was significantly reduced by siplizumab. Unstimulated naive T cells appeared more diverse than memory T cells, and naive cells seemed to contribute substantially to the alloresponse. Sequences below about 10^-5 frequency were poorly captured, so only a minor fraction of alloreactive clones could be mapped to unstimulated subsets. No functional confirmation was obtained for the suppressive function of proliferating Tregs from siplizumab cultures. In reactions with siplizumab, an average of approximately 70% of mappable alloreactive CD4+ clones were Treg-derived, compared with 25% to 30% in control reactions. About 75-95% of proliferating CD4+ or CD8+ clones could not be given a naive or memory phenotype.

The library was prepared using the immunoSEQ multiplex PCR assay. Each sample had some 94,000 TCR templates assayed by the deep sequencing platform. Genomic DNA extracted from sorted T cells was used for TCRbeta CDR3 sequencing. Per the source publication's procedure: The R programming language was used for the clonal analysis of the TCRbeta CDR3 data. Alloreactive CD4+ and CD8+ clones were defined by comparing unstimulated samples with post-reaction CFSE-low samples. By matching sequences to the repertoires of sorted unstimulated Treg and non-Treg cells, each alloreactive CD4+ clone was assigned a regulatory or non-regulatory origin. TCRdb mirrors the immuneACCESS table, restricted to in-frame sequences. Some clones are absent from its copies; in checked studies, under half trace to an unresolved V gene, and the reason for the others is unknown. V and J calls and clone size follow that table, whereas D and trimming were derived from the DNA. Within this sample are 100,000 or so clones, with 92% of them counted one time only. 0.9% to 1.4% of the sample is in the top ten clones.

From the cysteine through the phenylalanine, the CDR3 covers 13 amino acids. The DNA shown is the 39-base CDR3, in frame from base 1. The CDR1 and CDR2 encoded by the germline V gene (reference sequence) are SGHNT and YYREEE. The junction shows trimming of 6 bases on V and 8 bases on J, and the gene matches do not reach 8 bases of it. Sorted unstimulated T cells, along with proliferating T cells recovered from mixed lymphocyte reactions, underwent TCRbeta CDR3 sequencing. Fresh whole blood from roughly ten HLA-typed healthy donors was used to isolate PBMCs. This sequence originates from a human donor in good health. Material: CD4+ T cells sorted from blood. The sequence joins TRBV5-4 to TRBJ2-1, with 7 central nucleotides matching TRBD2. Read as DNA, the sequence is TGTGCCAGCAAGGGGCGGGAGAGGGATGAGCAGTTCTTC. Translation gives CASKGRERDEQFF.